Below are 27 T cell receptor beta chains sequenced from a single sample in a study of control samples from healthy donors and cancer patients. The table came from immunoSEQ multiplex PCR; TCRdb's copy has only in-frame clones and leaves some out. Seen here are more than 20,000 clones, roughly four fifths observed once, and the top ten hold under 35%. The sample consisted of PBMCs. Receptors originate from a man aged 55 to 70 with head and neck cancer.

The rearrangement links TRBV5-1 to TRBJ2-2; tentatively, D is TRBD1 (5 bases). V shed 5 bases and J shed 1 base, with 9 bases lying between them. Germline V CDR1 and CDR2: SGHRS, YFSETQ. The CDR3 sequence is 14 residues long. The DNA for the CDR3 is TGCGCCAGCAGACAGGACCAGAACACCGGGGAGCTGTTTTTT. Translated: CASRQDQNTGELFF.

As to this clone: Distinct nucleotide sequences in the sample also encode this CDR3. In DNA form, the CDR3 reads TGCGCCAGCAGCCAAGATCGCGCCGGGGGCACTGAAGCTTTCTTT. Amino acid sequence: CASSQDRAGGTEAFF. The V and J genes are TRBV4-1 and TRBJ1-1, with D maybe TRBD1 (5 bases). This CDR3 comprises 15 residues. V lost 0 bases to trimming and J lost 4 bases, with 12 bases between them. CDR1 and CDR2 (germline): MGHRA, YSYEKL.

V is TRBV2 and J is TRBJ1-4; no reliable D call. The V gene's germline CDR1 is SNHLY and CDR2 FYNNEI. V was trimmed by 7 bases and J by 3 bases, leaving 18 bases between them. The CDR3 runs 16 residues. CDR3 nucleotides: TGTGCCAGCAAATTTGGAGGGTTTGAATCTAATGAAAAACTGTTTTTT. As protein: CASKFGGFESNEKLFF. Drawing the rest from reference TRBV2 and TRBJ1-4, the complete variable domain is EPEVTQTPSHQVTQMGQEVILRCVPISNHLYFYWYRQILGQKVEFLVSFYNNEISEKSEIFDDQFSVERPDGSNFTLKIRSTKLEDSAMYFCASKFGGFESNEKLFFGSGTQLSVL.

The rearrangement joins TRBV19 to TRBJ1-2; D not resolved. The germline CDR1 and CDR2 sequences are LNHDA and SQIVND (reference sequence). The CDR3 consists of 14 residues. Trimming stripped 1 base from V and 2 bases from J, with 8 bases between. CDR3 bases: TGTGCCAGTAGTATAGTCGGCAGGAACTATGGCTACACCTTC. Protein product: CASSIVGRNYGYTF.

This clone was counted between two and nine times. This chain joins TRBV9 and TRBJ2-6, with TRBD1 matching 9 bases. V shed 2 bases, J shed 13 bases, and the junction held 10 bases outside the gene matches. Germline lookup yields CDR1 SGDLS and CDR2 YYNGEE. The CDR3 runs to 15 residues. CDR3 in amino acids: CASSVGTGTGKVLTF. DNA of the CDR3: TGTGCCAGCAGCGTGGGGACCGGGACAGGGAAAGTCCTGACTTTC.

The rearrangement uses TRBV11-3 and TRBJ2-7; perhaps D is TRBD1 or TRBD2 (5 bases each). The germline V and J ends were trimmed by 5 bases and 6 bases, with 14 bases remaining between them. CDR1 is SGHNT and CDR2 is YENEEA in the germline V gene. The CDR3 is made up of 13 amino acids. For the CDR3, the DNA is TGTGCCAGCAGCACCGGGGCAGGGCCCGAGCAGTACTTC. Translated: CASSTGAGPEQYF.

The J gene is TRBJ2-6, the V gene TRBV19, with TRBD2 as a possible D gene (6 bases). Germline V gene sequence: CDR1 LNHDA, CDR2 SQIVND (reference sequence). This CDR3 has 16 residues. Trimming pared 4 bases from V and 0 bases from J, leaving 10 bases between. CDR3: CASSTDGGSGANVLTF. The DNA for the CDR3 is TGTGCCAGTAGTACGGACGGGGGCTCTGGGGCCAACGTCCTGACTTTC.

The chain recombines TRBV6-6 with TRBJ2-7; D uncertain. The CDR3 has 12 amino acids. The ends were cut back, 6 bases at V and 0 bases at J, with 6 bases in the middle. Germline lookup yields CDR1 MNHNY and CDR2 SVGAGI (reference sequence). As DNA, the CDR3 is TGTGCCAGCAGGCCAACCTCCTACGAGCAGTACTTC. Its protein is CASRPTSYEQYF.

There are a few counts of this clone. The chain employs TRBV27 and TRBJ2-1, with 11 bases matching TRBD2. The CDR3 has 13 residues. Germline CDR1 is MNHEY and CDR2 is SMNVEV (reference sequence). J lost 3 bases, V lost 10 bases, and 2 bases had no gene match. The CDR3 DNA is TGTGCCACGGGGACTAGCGGCTACAATGAGCAGTTCTTC. Its translation: CATGTSGYNEQFF.

V is TRBV27 and J is TRBJ2-3; the match to TRBD2 covers 9 bases. Germline values: CDR1 MNHEY, CDR2 SMNVEV (reference sequence). The length of the CDR3 is 15 residues. With V trimmed by 3 bases and J by 2 bases, 3 bases remained unmatched. This CDR3 is CASSFSGGYTDTQYF. The CDR3 DNA follows: TGTGCCAGCAGTTTCAGCGGGGGGTACACAGATACGCAGTATTTT.

V usage is TRBV6-1 and J usage is TRBJ2-7; D is uncertain. CDR3 length: 13 residues. The germline V and J ends were trimmed by 3 bases and 0 bases, with 6 bases remaining between them. Germline CDR1 MNHNS, CDR2 SASEGT. The CDR3 nucleotides are TGTGCCAGCAGTGAGGCTGGCTCCTACGAGCAGTACTTC. This translates into CASSEAGSYEQYF.

The chain links TRBV15 to TRBJ1-1; D is possibly TRBD1 (6 bases). CDR3 size: 13 residues. Trimming took 1 base from V and 9 from J, leaving 12 bases between them. CDR1 is LNHNV and CDR2 is YYDKDF in the germline V gene (reference sequence). The CDR3 sequence is CATSRVKGGQAFF. DNA for the CDR3: TGTGCCACCAGCAGAGTAAAGGGGGGCCAAGCTTTCTTT.

The rearrangement links TRBV19 to TRBJ1-5; D perhaps matches TRBD1 (5 bases). CDR3 length: 15 amino acids. V lost 3 bases and J 0 bases, leaving 9 bases between the germline ends. Looked up from germline, CDR1 is LNHDA and CDR2 is SQIVND (reference sequence). CDR3: CASSIPGGSNQPQHF. DNA for the CDR3: TGTGCCAGTAGTATTCCGGGGGGTAGCAATCAGCCCCAGCATTTT.

The chain is built from TRBV1 and TRBJ2-1; the listed D gene, TRBD2, was not tested against the DNA. TRBV1 is shown as a pseudogene. The CDR3 runs to 19 residues. CDR3 bases: TGCACCAGCAGCCACCAGACTAGCGGGGGCCCGAGCTCCTACAATGAGCAGTTCTTC. Its protein product is CTSSHQTSGGPSSYNEQFF.

V gene TRBV28 combines with J gene TRBJ2-7, with 7 bases fitting TRBD1. Germline trimming cut 4 bases from V and 5 bases from J; bases unmatched to any gene: 11. This CDR3 is 15 amino acids long. Germline V gives CDR1 MDHEN, CDR2 SYDVKM. The CDR3 DNA is TGTGCCAGCAGTTCCGCCGGACAGGAAGGGGACGAGCAGTACTTC. This translates into CASSSAGQEGDEQYF.

The sample holds one count of this clone. This chain connects TRBV28 to TRBJ2-6; D is undetermined. The germline CDR1 and CDR2 sequences are MDHEN and SYDVKM. V lost 2 bases, J lost 0 bases, and 11 bases lay in between. The CDR3 covers 17 residues. The DNA of the CDR3 is TGTGCCAGCAGTTTAAACCCCAATTACTCTGGGGCCAACGTCCTGACTTTC. Amino acids: CASSLNPNYSGANVLTF.

V is TRBV2 and J is TRBJ1-6, with TRBD1 matching over 10 bases. CDR1 and CDR2 from the germline V gene are SNHLY and FYNNEI. Trimming removed 10 bases from V and 9 bases from J; junction bases left unmatched: 9. This CDR3 has 14 amino acids. The DNA for the CDR3 is TGTGCCACCACGATTGGGACAGGGGTTTCACCCCTCCACTTT. Its translation is CATTIGTGVSPLHF.

DNA of the CDR3: TGTGCCAGCAGCCCCGGAGAGGAGCAGTACTTC. Translation gives CASSPGEEQYF. The chain uses TRBV12-3 or TRBV12-4 and TRBJ2-7; D ambiguous. This CDR3 contains 11 residues. Trimming pared 6 bases from V and 7 bases from J, leaving 10 bases between.

The chain couples TRBV10-2 to TRBJ1-1; D ambiguous. The CDR3 spans 13 residues. V shed 3 bases and J shed 3 bases, with 8 bases lying between them. Germline V CDR1 and CDR2: WSHSY, SAAADI. The chain's CDR3 is CASSDSRYTEAFF. The CDR3, as DNA: TGCGCCAGCAGTGACTCCAGATACACTGAAGCTTTCTTT.

V gene TRBV7-9 combines with J gene TRBJ2-7; D might be TRBD1 or TRBD2, each matching 5 bases. The CDR3 has 16 residues. Trimming took 1 base from V and 1 from J, leaving 14 bases between them. The germline V gene has CDR1 SEHNR and CDR2 FQNEAQ (reference sequence). The CDR3 loop is CASSLGRGPTSYEQYF. In DNA, the CDR3 is TGTGCCAGCAGCTTAGGTCGGGGCCCTACTTCCTACGAGCAGTACTTC.

This sequence joins TRBV5-1 and TRBJ2-3, with TRBD2 as a possible D gene (5 bases). The CDR3 is 16 residues long. Per germline, CDR1 SGHRS and CDR2 YFSETQ. V dropped 4 bases and J dropped 0 bases, with 15 bases sitting between them. CDR3 in DNA: TGCGCCAGCAGCCATGGCCGTACGGGGAGCACAGATACGCAGTATTTT. Translating it yields CASSHGRTGSTDTQYF.

The rearrangement uses TRBV5-1 and TRBJ2-7; 10 nucleotides align to TRBD2. Germline CDR1 SGHRS, CDR2 YFSETQ. The CDR3 has 15 residues. V lost 1 base, J lost 3 bases, and 4 bases stayed unmatched. The DNA for the CDR3 is TGCGCCAGCAGCTTGTCGGCTAGCGGGAGCTACGAGCAGTACTTC. This encodes CASSLSASGSYEQYF.

This chain joins TRBV4-3 and TRBJ2-7, with D perhaps TRBD1 or TRBD2 (5 bases each). The V end was cut by 0 bases, the J end by 6 bases, with 18 bases between. The CDR3 is made up of 16 amino acids. Germline lookup yields CDR1 LGHNA and CDR2 YSLEER. The CDR3 DNA follows: TGCGCCAGCAGCCAAGACCCCAGGGTAGGGAGCTCCGAGCAGTACTTC. Its protein product is CASSQDPRVGSSEQYF.

This clone showed up just once. The V and J genes are TRBV5-1 and TRBJ1-2; 12 bases are shared with TRBD1. CDR1 is SGHRS, CDR2 YFSETQ, per germline. The CDR3 is 16 residues long. V trimming: 5 bases; J trimming: 4 bases; junction bases outside the gene matches: 9. The CDR3: CASSHTPGQGAYGYTF. The CDR3 region has the DNA TGCGCCAGCAGTCATACTCCGGGACAGGGGGCCTATGGCTACACCTTC.

The chain uses TRBV27 and TRBJ1-5, with D possibly matching TRBD1 (6 bases). In germline, CDR1 is MNHEY, CDR2 SMNVEV (reference sequence). This CDR3 spans 14 amino acids. Trimming stripped 5 bases from V and 3 bases from J, with 11 bases between. CDR3 sequence: CASSLRDNNQPQHF. CDR3 coding DNA: TGTGCCAGCAGTCTCCGGGACAACAATCAGCCCCAGCATTTT.

There are a few counts of this clone. The V call is TRBV18, the J call TRBJ2-3, with D possibly being TRBD2 (6 bases). Trimming cost V 2 bases and J 2 bases, with 17 bases left between them. The CDR3 runs to 17 residues. Germline V gene data show CDR1 as KGHSH and CDR2 as LQKENI. CDR3 coding DNA: TGTGCCAGCTCACCAGGCGGGAAGGCCCTTAACACAGATACGCAGTATTTT. Translation gives CASSPGGKALNTDTQYF.

The chain employs TRBV6-4 and TRBJ1-2, with 8 nucleotides matching TRBD1. The germline CDR1 and CDR2 sequences are MRHNA and SNTAGT. Trimming removed 3 bases from V and 4 bases from J; junction bases left unmatched: 4. This CDR3 region has 14 residues. The CDR3 reads CASSETDRGYGYTF. The DNA for the CDR3 is TGTGCCAGCAGTGAAACAGACAGGGGCTATGGCTACACCTTC.